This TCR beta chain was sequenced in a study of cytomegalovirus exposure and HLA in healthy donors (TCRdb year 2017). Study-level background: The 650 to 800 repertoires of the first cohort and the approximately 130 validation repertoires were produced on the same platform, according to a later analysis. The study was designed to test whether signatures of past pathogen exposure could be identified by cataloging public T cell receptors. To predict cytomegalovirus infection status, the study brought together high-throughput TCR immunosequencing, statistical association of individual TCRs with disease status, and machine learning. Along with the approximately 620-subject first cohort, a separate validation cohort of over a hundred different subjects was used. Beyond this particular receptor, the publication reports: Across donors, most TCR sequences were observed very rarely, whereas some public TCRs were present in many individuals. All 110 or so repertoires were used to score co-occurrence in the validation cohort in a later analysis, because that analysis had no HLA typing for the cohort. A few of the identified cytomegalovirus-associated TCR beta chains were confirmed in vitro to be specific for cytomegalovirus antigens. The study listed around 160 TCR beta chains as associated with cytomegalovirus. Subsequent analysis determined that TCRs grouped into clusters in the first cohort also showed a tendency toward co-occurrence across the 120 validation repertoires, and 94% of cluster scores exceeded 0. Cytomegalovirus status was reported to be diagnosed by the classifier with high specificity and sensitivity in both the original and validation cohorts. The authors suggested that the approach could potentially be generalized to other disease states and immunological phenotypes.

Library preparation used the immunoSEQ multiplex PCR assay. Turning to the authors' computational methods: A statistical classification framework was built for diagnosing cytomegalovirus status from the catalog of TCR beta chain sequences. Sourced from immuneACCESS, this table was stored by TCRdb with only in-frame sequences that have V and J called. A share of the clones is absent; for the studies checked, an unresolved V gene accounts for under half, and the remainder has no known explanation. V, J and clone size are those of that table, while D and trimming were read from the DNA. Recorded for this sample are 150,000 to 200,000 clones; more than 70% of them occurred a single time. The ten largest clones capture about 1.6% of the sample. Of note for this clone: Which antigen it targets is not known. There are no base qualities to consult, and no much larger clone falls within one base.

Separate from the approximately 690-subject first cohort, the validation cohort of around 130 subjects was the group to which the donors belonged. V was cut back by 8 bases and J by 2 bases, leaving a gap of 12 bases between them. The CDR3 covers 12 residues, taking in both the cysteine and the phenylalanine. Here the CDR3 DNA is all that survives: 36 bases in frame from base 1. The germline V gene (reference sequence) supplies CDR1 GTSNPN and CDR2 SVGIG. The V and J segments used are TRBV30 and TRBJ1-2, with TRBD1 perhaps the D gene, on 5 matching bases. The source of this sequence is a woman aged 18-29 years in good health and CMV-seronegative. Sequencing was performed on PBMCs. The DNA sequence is TGTGCCGCTAAGACAGAAAACTATGGCTACACCTTC. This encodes CAAKTENYGYTF. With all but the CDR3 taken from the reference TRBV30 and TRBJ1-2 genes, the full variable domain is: SQTIHQWPATLVQPVGSPLSLECTVEGTSNPNLYWYRQAAGRGLQLLFYSVGIGQISSEVPQNLSASRPQDRQFILSSKKLLLSDSGFYLCAAKTENYGYTFGSGTRLTVV.